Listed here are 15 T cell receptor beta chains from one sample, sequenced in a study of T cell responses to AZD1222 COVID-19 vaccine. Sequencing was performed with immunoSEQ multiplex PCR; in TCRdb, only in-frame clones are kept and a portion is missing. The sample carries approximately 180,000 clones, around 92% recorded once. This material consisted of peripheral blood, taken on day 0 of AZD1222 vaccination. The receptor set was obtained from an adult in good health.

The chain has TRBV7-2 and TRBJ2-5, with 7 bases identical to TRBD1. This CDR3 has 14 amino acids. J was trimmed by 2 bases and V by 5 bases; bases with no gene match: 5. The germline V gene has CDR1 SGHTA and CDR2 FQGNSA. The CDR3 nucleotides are TGTGCCAGCAGCCTGGGACAGCAACAAGAGACCCAGTACTTC. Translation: CASSLGQQQETQYF. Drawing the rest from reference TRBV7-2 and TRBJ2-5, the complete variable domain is GAGVSQSPSNKVTEKGKDVELRCDPISGHTALYWYRQSLGQGLEFLIYFQGNSAPDKSGLPSDRFSAERTGGSVSTLTIQRTQQEDSAVYLCASSLGQQQETQYFGPGTRLLVL.

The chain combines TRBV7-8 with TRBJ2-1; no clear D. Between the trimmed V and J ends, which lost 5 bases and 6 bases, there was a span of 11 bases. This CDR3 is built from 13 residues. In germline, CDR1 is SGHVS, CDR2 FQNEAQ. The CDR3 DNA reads TGTGCCAGCAGCATCGCGCCAACCAATGAGCAGTTCTTC. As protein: CASSIAPTNEQFF.

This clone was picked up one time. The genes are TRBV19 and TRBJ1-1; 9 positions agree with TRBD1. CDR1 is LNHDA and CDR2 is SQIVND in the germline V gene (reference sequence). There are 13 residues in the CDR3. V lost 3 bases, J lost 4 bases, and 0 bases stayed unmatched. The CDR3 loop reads CASSMTGGTEAFF. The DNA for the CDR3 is TGTGCCAGTAGTATGACAGGGGGCACTGAAGCTTTCTTT.

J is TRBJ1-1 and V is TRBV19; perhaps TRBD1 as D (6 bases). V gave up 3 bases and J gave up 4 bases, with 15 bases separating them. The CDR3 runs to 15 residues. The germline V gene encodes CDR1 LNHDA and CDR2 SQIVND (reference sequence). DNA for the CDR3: TGTGCCAGTAGTATCGGCAGGGGCGGGAGCACTGAAGCTTTCTTT. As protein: CASSIGRGGSTEAFF. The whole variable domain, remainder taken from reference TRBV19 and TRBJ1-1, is DGGITQSPKYLFRKEGQNVTLSCEQNLNHDAMYWYRQDPGQGLRLIYYSQIVNDFQKGDIAEGYSVSREKKESFPLTVTSAQKNPTAFYLCASSIGRGGSTEAFFGQGTRLTVV.

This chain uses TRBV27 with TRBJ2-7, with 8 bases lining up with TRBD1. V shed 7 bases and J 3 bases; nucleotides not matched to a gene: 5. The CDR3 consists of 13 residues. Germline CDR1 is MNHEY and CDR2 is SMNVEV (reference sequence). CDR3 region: CASMGQEYYEQYF. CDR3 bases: TGTGCCAGCATGGGACAGGAGTACTACGAGCAGTACTTC.

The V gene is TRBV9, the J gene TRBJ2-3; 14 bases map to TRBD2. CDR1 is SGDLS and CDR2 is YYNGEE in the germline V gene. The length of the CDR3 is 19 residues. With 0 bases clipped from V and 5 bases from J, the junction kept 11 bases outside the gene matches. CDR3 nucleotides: TGTGCCAGCAGCGTAGTGGGGACTAGCGGGAGCATTGGAAGAGATACGCAGTATTTT. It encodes CASSVVGTSGSIGRDTQYF.

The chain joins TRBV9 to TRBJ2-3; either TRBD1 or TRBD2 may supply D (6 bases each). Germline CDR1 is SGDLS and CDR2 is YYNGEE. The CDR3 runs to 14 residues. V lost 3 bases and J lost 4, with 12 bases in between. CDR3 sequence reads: CASSEGGSADTQYF. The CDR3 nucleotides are TGTGCCAGCAGCGAAGGGGGGTCCGCAGATACGCAGTATTTT.

CDR3 residues: CAWRIDGGAYNEQFF. DNA for the CDR3: TGTGCCTGGAGGATTGACGGGGGGGCCTACAATGAGCAGTTCTTC. The V gene is TRBV30, the J gene TRBJ2-1; TRBD2 aligns across 8 bases. Germline CDR1 GTSNPN, CDR2 SVGIG (reference sequence). Trimming took 3 bases from V and 2 from J; bases not matched to a gene: 6. The CDR3 has 15 residues. The full variable domain, completed using reference TRBV30 and TRBJ2-1, is SQTIHQWPATLVQPVGSPLSLECTVEGTSNPNLYWYRQAAGRGLQLLFYSVGIGQISSEVPQNLSASRPQDRQFILSSKKLLLSDSGFYLCAWRIDGGAYNEQFFGPGTRLTVL.

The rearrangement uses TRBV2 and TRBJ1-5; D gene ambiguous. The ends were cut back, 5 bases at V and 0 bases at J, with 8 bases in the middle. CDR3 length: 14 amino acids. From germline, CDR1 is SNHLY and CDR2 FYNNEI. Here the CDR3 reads CASSPQYSNQPQHF. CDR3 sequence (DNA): TGTGCCAGCAGTCCTCAGTATAGCAATCAGCCCCAGCATTTT.

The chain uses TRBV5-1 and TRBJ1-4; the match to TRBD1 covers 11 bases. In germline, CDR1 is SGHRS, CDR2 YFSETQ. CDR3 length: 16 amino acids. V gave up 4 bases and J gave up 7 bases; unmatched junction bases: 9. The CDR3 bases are TGCGCCAGCAGCCTGGGACAGGGGGTTAGTAGTGAAAAACTGTTTTTT. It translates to CASSLGQGVSSEKLFF.

The CDR3 here is CASLPGGGPEAFF. In DNA form, the CDR3 reads TGTGCCAGCCTCCCGGGGGGAGGTCCTGAAGCTTTCTTT. The rearrangement joins TRBV6-5 to TRBJ1-1; maybe TRBD1 (5 bases). V was clipped by 8 bases and J by 6 bases, with 16 bases between them. The length of the CDR3 is 13 residues. Germline V gene sequence: CDR1 MNHEY, CDR2 SVGAGI.

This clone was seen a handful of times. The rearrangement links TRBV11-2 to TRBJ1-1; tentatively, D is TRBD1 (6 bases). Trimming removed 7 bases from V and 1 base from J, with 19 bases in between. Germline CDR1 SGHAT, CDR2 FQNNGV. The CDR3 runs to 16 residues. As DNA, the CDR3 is TGTGCCAGCAAGGTGTGGCAGGGGACGACGAACACTGAAGCTTTCTTT. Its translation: CASKVWQGTTNTEAFF.

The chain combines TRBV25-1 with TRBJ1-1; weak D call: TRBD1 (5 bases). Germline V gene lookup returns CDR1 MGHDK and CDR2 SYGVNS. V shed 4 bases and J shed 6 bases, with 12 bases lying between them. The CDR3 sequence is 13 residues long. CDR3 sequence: CASSGNSGAEAFF. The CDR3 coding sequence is TGTGCCAGCAGTGGGAACTCGGGGGCTGAAGCTTTCTTT. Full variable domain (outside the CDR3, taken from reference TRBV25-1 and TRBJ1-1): EADIYQTPRYLVIGTGKKITLECSQTMGHDKMYWYQQDPGMELHLIHYSYGVNSTEKGDLSSESTVSRIRTEHFPLTLESARPSHTSQYLCASSGNSGAEAFFGQGTRLTVV.

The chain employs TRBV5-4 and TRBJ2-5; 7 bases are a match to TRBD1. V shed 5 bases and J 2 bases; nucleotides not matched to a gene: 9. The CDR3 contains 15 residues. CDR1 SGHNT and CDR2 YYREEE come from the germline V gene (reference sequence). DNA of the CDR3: TGTGCCAGCAGAAATGACAGGGCAGGACAAGAGACCCAGTACTTC. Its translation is CASRNDRAGQETQYF.

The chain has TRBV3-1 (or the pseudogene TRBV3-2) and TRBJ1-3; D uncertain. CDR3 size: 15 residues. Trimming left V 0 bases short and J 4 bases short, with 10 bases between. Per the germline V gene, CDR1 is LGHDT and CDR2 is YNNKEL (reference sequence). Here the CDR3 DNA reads TGTGCCAGCAGCCAAGATTTACTATCGGGAAACACCATATATTTT. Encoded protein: CASSQDLLSGNTIYF.